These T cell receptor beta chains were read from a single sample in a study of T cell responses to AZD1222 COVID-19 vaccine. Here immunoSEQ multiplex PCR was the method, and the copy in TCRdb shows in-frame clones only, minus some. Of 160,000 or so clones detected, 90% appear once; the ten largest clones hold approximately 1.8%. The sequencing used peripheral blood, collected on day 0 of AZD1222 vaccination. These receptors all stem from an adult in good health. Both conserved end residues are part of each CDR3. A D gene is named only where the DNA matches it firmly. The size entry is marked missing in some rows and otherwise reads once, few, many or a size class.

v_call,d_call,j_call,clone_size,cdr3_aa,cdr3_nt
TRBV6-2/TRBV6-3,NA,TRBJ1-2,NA,CASSYGTGRNYGYTF,TGTGCCAGCAGTTATGGTACAGGGAGGAACTATGGCTACACCTTC
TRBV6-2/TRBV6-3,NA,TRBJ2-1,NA,CASSYWAADNEQFF,TGTGCCAGCAGTTACTGGGCAGCCGACAATGAGCAGTTCTTC
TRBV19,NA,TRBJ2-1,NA,CASSSANEQFF,TGTGCCAGTAGTTCCGCCAATGAGCAGTTCTTC
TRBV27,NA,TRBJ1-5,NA,CASGGPGNGNQPQHF,TGTGCCAGCGGGGGGCCGGGGAACGGCAATCAGCCCCAGCATTTT
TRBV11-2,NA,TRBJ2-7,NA,CASSLSPFYEQYF,TGTGCCAGCAGCTTATCCCCCTTCTACGAGCAGTACTTC
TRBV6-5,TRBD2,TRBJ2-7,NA,CASSSSSGTYEQYF,TGTGCCAGCAGTTCTTCTAGCGGGACCTACGAGCAGTACTTC
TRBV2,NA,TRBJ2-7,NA,CASKTGIYYF,TGTGCCTCAAAAACGGGGATTTACTACTTC
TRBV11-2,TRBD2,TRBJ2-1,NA,CASSLTSGSSYNEQFF,TGTGCCAGCAGCTTAACTAGCGGTAGCTCCTACAATGAGCAGTTCTTC
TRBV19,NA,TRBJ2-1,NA,CASSLTQSSYNEQFF,TGTGCCAGTAGTTTGACACAGAGCTCCTACAATGAGCAGTTCTTC
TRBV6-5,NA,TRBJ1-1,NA,CASSTQAEAFF,TGTGCCAGTTCCACCCAGGCTGAAGCTTTCTTT
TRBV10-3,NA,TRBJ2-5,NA,CAISEIDHGRFQETQYF,TGTGCCATCAGTGAGATAGACCACGGTCGCTTCCAAGAGACCCAGTACTTC
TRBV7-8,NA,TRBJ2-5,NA,CASSLVAVGTQYF,TGTGCCAGCAGCTTAGTTGCGGTGGGGACCCAGTACTTC
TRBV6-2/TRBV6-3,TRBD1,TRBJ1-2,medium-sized,CASSLSGQLHIENGYTF,TGTGCCAGCAGCTTATCGGGACAGCTCCACATTGAGAATGGCTACACCTTC
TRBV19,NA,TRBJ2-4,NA,CASSIVSLAKNIQYF,TGTGCCAGTAGTATTGTGAGTCTAGCCAAAAACATTCAGTACTTC
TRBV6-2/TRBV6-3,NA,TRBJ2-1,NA,CASSYPGSYNEQFF,TGTGCCAGCAGTTACCCCGGCTCCTACAATGAGCAGTTCTTC
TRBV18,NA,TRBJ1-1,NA,CASSPFRNTEAFF,TGTGCCAGCTCACCATTTCGGAACACTGAAGCTTTCTTT
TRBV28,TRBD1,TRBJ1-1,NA,CASRLQGARAFF,TGTGCCAGCAGGCTACAGGGGGCGCGGGCTTTCTTT
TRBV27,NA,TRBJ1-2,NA,CASSFSNGYGYTF,TGTGCCAGCAGTTTCTCTAACGGGTATGGCTACACCTTC
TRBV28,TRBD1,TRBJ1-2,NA,CASSFGTGGDGYTF,TGTGCCAGCAGTTTCGGGACAGGTGGTGATGGCTACACCTTC
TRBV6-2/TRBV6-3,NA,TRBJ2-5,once,CASSYNAESETQYF,TGTGCCAGCAGTTACAACGCGGAATCCGAGACCCAGTACTTC
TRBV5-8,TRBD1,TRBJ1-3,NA,CASMGQGTGGNTIYF,TGTGCCAGCATGGGACAGGGGACGGGTGGAAACACCATATATTTT
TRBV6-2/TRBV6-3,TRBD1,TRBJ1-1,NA,CASSYRYTGVTEAFF,TGTGCCAGCAGTTACCGCTACACAGGGGTCACTGAAGCTTTCTTT
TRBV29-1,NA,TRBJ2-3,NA,CSTNTDTQYF,TGCAGCACTAACACAGATACGCAGTATTTT
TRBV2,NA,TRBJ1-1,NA,CASSELGGIGNTEAFF,TGTGCCAGCAGTGAACTGGGGGGCATTGGGAACACTGAAGCTTTCTTT
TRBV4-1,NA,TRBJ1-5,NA,CASSHSRDQNQPQHF,TGCGCCAGCAGCCATAGCCGGGACCAGAATCAGCCCCAGCATTTT
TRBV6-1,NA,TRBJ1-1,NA,CASSERQVVGEAFF,TGTGCCAGCAGTGAGAGACAGGTTGTTGGTGAAGCTTTCTTT
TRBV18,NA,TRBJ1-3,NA,CASSLQRGDTIYF,TGTGCCAGCTCACTTCAACGGGGGGACACCATATATTTT
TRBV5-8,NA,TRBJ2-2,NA,CASSLVSVNTGELFF,TGTGCCAGCAGCCTGGTATCAGTAAACACCGGGGAGCTGTTTTTT
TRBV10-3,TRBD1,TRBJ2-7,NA,CAIDGQGIHEQYF,TGTGCCATCGATGGACAGGGGATCCACGAGCAGTACTTC
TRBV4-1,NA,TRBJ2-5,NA,CASSQVGGQETQYF,TGCGCCAGCAGTCAAGTTGGGGGCCAAGAGACCCAGTACTTC
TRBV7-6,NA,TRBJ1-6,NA,CASSLEAGQNSPLHF,TGTGCCAGCAGCTTAGAGGCAGGGCAGAATTCACCCCTCCACTTT
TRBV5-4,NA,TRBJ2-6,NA,CASSQVNRVLSSGANVLTF,TGTGCCAGCAGCCAAGTAAACAGGGTACTCAGCTCTGGGGCCAACGTCCTGACTTTC
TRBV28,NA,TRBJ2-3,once,CASSARTAGTDTQYF,TGTGCCAGCAGTGCAAGGACAGCCGGCACAGATACGCAGTATTTT
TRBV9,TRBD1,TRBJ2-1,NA,CASSLADREYEQFF,TGTGCCAGCAGCCTGGCTGACAGGGAATATGAGCAGTTCTTC
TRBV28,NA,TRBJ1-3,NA,CASSWDAGNTIYF,TGTGCCAGCAGTTGGGACGCTGGAAACACCATATATTTT
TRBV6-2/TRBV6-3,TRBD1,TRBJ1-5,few,CASSPDTGQFNQPQHF,TGTGCCAGCAGTCCAGACACGGGACAGTTCAATCAGCCCCAGCATTTT
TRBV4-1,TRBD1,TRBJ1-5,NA,CASSHEPGQNQPQHF,TGCGCCAGCAGCCATGAACCGGGACAGAATCAGCCCCAGCATTTT
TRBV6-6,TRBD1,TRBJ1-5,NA,CASSRGQGDQPQHF,TGTGCCAGCAGTCGGGGACAGGGAGATCAGCCCCAGCATTTT
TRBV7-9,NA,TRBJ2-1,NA,CASSFPGNEQFF,TGTGCCAGCAGCTTTCCCGGCAATGAGCAGTTCTTC
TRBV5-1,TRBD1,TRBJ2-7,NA,CASSSGTGGSYEQYF,TGCGCCAGCAGCTCCGGGACAGGGGGCTCCTACGAGCAGTACTTC
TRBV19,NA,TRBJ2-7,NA,CASSTSRGGYEQYF,TGTGCCAGTAGTACCTCACGAGGGGGCTACGAGCAGTACTTC
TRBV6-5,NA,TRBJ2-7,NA,CASSYSGQDHNYEQYF,TGTGCCAGCAGTTACTCTGGGCAGGACCATAATTACGAGCAGTACTTC
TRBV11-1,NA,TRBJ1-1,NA,CASSLRGGPSTEAFF,TGTGCCAGCAGCTTACGGGGAGGGCCGAGCACTGAAGCTTTCTTT
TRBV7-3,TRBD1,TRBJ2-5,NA,CASSSDREETQYF,TGTGCCAGCAGCTCGGACAGGGAAGAGACCCAGTACTTC
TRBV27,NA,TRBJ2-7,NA,CASSSRYEQYF,TGTGCCAGCAGTTCCCGCTACGAGCAGTACTTC
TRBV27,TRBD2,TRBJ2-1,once,CASRPQTTSGSNNEQFF,TGTGCCAGCAGGCCACAAACAACTAGCGGGAGTAACAATGAGCAGTTCTTC
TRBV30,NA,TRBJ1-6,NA,CAWRNSGRTYNSPLHF,TGTGCCTGGAGGAATTCGGGGAGGACCTATAATTCACCCCTCCACTTT
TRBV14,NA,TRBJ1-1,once,CASSQVQGSPAAFF,TGTGCCAGCAGCCAAGTACAAGGGAGTCCGGCAGCTTTCTTT
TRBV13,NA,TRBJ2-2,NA,CASSLAGGQTTGELFF,TGTGCCAGCAGCTTAGCCGGGGGGCAGACCACCGGGGAGCTGTTTTTT
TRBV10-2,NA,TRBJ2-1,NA,CASSESLHEQFF,TGCGCCAGCAGTGAATCGCTCCATGAGCAGTTCTTC
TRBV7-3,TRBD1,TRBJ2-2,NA,CASSQQGAGTGELFF,TGTGCCAGCAGCCAACAGGGGGCCGGCACCGGGGAGCTGTTTTTT
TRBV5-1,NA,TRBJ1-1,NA,CASSLGAPLNTEAFF,TGCGCCAGCAGCTTAGGGGCTCCTCTGAACACTGAAGCTTTCTTT
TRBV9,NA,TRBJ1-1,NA,CASSPIASDRRGANTEAFF,TGTGCCAGCAGCCCAATCGCCTCAGACCGAAGAGGGGCGAACACTGAAGCTTTCTTT
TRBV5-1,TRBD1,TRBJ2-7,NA,CASSLDATGRFYEQYF,TGCGCCAGCAGCTTGGATGCGACAGGGAGATTCTACGAGCAGTACTTC
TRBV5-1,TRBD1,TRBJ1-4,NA,CASSVDGQGRKLFF,TGCGCCAGCAGCGTAGACGGACAGGGAAGAAAACTGTTTTTT